The 18 T cell receptor beta chains below all came from one sample that was sequenced in a study of blood T cell repertoires in COVID-19. Profiled with immunoSEQ multiplex PCR; TCRdb holds only in-frame clones, not every one. The sample includes hundreds of thousands of clones, roughly 90% seen only once; the top ten take just under 7.5%. The sequenced sample consisted of peripheral blood. These receptors originate from a woman aged 70-85 years with COVID-19, enrolled during active disease.

The gene calls are TRBV5-8 and TRBJ2-7; TRBD2 matches at 8 bases. The germline gives CDR1 SGHTS, CDR2 YDEGEE. V lost 2 bases, J lost 3 bases, and 4 bases stayed unmatched. This CDR3 has 14 residues. The CDR3 coding sequence is TGTGCCAGCAGCTTCAGGCGGGGGGACTACGAGCAGTACTTC. Amino acids: CASSFRRGDYEQYF.

The CDR3 loop is CASSLSVVAGYGYTF. The CDR3 coding sequence is TGTGCCAGCAGCTTAAGTGTTGTGGCTGGCTATGGCTACACCTTC. The chain recombines TRBV5-6 with TRBJ1-2; D call uncertain. This CDR3 is 15 amino acids long. The V end lost 2 bases, the J end lost 4 bases, and 15 bases lay between the germline ends. Germline CDR1 reads SGHDT; CDR2 reads YYEEEE. Combining the CDR3 with reference TRBV5-6 and TRBJ1-2 gives the whole variable domain DAGVTQSPTHLIKTRGQQVTLRCSPKSGHDTVSWYQQALGQGPQFIFQYYEEEERQRGNFPDRFSGHQFPNYSSELNVNALLLGDSALYLCASSLSVVAGYGYTFGSGTRLTVV.

V usage is TRBV12-5 and J usage is TRBJ1-1, with a possible D match to TRBD1 (6 bases). V lost 0 bases to trimming and J lost 4 bases, with 18 bases between them. This CDR3 is built from 17 residues. The germline gives CDR1 LGHNT, CDR2 FRNRAP. CDR3 loop: CASGLVLQKQGSTEAFF. In DNA form, the CDR3 reads TGTGCTAGTGGTTTGGTACTCCAAAAACAGGGCAGCACTGAAGCTTTCTTT.

CDR3: CASSLGDRVRSGSNEKLFF. The CDR3 nucleotides read TGTGCCAGCAGCTTGGGGGACAGGGTGAGGAGTGGTTCTAATGAAAAACTGTTTTTT. This chain links TRBV12-1 with TRBJ1-4; TRBD1 is the table's D call and was not checked against the DNA. TRBV12-1 is shown as a pseudogene. The CDR3 contains 19 residues.

This clone was seen more than once but under ten times. J is TRBJ1-5 and V is TRBV2; 9 nucleotides align to TRBD1. Germline lookup yields CDR1 SNHLY and CDR2 FYNNEI. V was pared by 7 bases and J by 3 bases, with 1 base of the junction left unmatched. The CDR3 is made up of 13 amino acids. CDR3 DNA sequence: TGTGCCAGCAAACAGGGGGCCAATCAGCCCCAGCATTTT. Translated, it gives CASKQGANQPQHF.

This clone has more than one count but fewer than ten. The chain links TRBV7-9 to TRBJ1-5; D unclear. The CDR3 extends over 14 amino acids. With 5 bases removed from V and 1 base from J, the gap between germline ends came to 9 bases. Germline assignment: CDR1 SEHNR and CDR2 FQNEAQ (reference sequence). The CDR3 loop reads CASSPDNSNQPQHF. CDR3 bases: TGTGCCAGCAGCCCCGACAACAGCAATCAGCCCCAGCATTTT.

The chain recombines TRBV7-2 with TRBJ2-5, with D perhaps TRBD2 (6 bases). Trimming cost V 3 bases and J 0 bases, with 14 bases left between them. The germline gives CDR1 SGHTA, CDR2 FQGNSA. The CDR3 consists of 16 residues. The CDR3 is CASSFKPGLNQETQYF. As DNA, the CDR3 is TGTGCCAGCAGCTTTAAGCCGGGACTTAACCAAGAGACCCAGTACTTC.

The chain employs TRBV19 and TRBJ1-5, with 7 positions matching TRBD1. Germline-derived CDR1 and CDR2 are LNHDA and SQIVND (reference sequence). The CDR3 has 16 residues. V lost 4 bases, J lost 6 bases, and 12 bases stayed unmatched. The CDR3 protein is CASSTSPTGSSQPQHF. CDR3 DNA sequence: TGTGCCAGTAGTACCTCCCCGACAGGGTCAAGTCAGCCCCAGCATTTT.

This clone was detected a few times. At one end the junction does not follow the germline gene, possibly because of a read error. The J gene is TRBJ1-1, the V gene TRBV28; a weak D match, TRBD1 (5 bases). The CDR3 is 12 amino acids. Looked up from germline, CDR1 is MDHEN and CDR2 is SYDVKM. Here the CDR3 reads CASSQPPGLFGF. The CDR3 region has the DNA TGTGCCAGCAGTCAACCACCGGGACTCTTCGGCTTT.

The rearrangement links TRBV6-2 or TRBV6-3 to TRBJ2-7; 12 bases match TRBD2. Trimming at V came to 6 bases and at J to 7 bases, leaving 1 base not matched to a gene. CDR3 size: 12 residues. Germline CDR1 is MNHEY and CDR2 is SVGEGT. CDR3 sequence (DNA): TGTGCCAGCAGCGGACTAGCGGGGGAGCAGTACTTC. Translated, it gives CASSGLAGEQYF.

This chain links TRBV5-6 with TRBJ1-3; 8 bases fit TRBD1. Germline CDR1 reads SGHDT; CDR2 reads YYEEEE. Germline trimming cut 5 bases from V and 6 bases from J; bases unmatched to any gene: 7. The length of the CDR3 is 14 residues. The CDR3 sequence: CASSRTGSENTIYF. CDR3 nucleotide sequence: TGTGCCAGCAGTCGGACAGGGAGTGAAAACACCATATATTTT.

This chain uses TRBV2 with TRBJ1-1, with D possibly being TRBD1 (5 bases). The CDR3 is made up of 14 amino acids. Trimming removed 2 bases from V and 5 bases from J, with 12 bases in between. Germline V lookup: CDR1 SNHLY, CDR2 FYNNEI. In nucleotides, the CDR3 is TGTGCCAGCAGTGAATCGCAGGGTAGGACTGAAGCTTTCTTT. It yields the protein CASSESQGRTEAFF.

The chain recombines TRBV5-6 with TRBJ2-2; 13 bases fit TRBD2. CDR1 and CDR2 from the germline V gene are SGHDT and YYEEEE. Unmatched junction bases numbered 3, after V lost 4 bases and J lost 3 bases. The CDR3 sequence is 16 residues long. CDR3 sequence: CASSDGLAGDTGELFF. The DNA for the CDR3 is TGTGCCAGCAGCGACGGACTAGCGGGGGACACCGGGGAGCTGTTTTTT.

The chain has TRBV7-9 and TRBJ1-1; 8 nucleotides line up with TRBD1. Germline CDR1 is SEHNR and CDR2 is FQNEAQ (reference sequence). This CDR3 is built from 16 residues. J was trimmed by 4 bases and V by 5 bases; bases with no gene match: 12. CDR3 DNA sequence: TGTGCCAGCAGCGATCCCGGACAGGGAGCACCCACTGAAGCTTTCTTT. This translates into CASSDPGQGAPTEAFF. The variable domain in full, with the rest retrieved from reference TRBV7-9 and TRBJ1-1, is DTGVSQNPRHKITKRGQNVTFRCDPISEHNRLYWYRQTLGQGPEFLTYFQNEAQLEKSRLLSDRFSAERPKGSFSTLEIQRTEQGDSAMYLCASSDPGQGAPTEAFFGQGTRLTVV.

As concerns this clone: At the DNA level, this CDR3 is encoded by other sequences in the same sample as well. This chain links TRBV30 with TRBJ2-7; 9 bases agree with TRBD2. The J segment lost 2 bases and the V segment lost 0 bases, leaving 2 bases of the junction unmatched. Germline V gene lookup returns CDR1 GTSNPN and CDR2 SVGIG (reference sequence). There are 14 residues in the CDR3. CDR3 protein: CAWSVGGGAYEQYF. In DNA, the CDR3 is TGTGCCTGGAGTGTAGGCGGGGGGGCCTACGAGCAGTACTTC.

The sample holds one count of this clone. This chain links TRBV18 with TRBJ1-2, with 9 bases identical to TRBD1. V gave up 5 bases and J gave up 5 bases; unmatched junction bases: 9. Germline-derived CDR1 and CDR2 are KGHSH and LQKENI. This CDR3 spans 15 amino acids. CDR3 nucleotides: TGTGCCAGCTCAGGAGGAACGGGGACAGGGTATGGCTACACCTTC. Translated: CASSGGTGTGYGYTF.

A single count supports this clone. The chain carries TRBV4-1 and TRBJ1-2; possibly TRBD1 for D (5 bases). The germline CDR1 and CDR2 sequences are MGHRA and YSYEKL. The CDR3 contains 13 residues. Trimming removed 1 base from V and 8 bases from J, with 11 bases in between. The CDR3 loop is CASSQAGGRGYTF. CDR3 DNA sequence: TGCGCCAGCAGCCAAGCGGGGGGTAGGGGCTACACCTTC.

V usage is TRBV6-4 and J usage is TRBJ2-1; D is perhaps TRBD1 (6 bases). Trimming removed 9 bases at V and 8 bases at J, with 11 bases between. The germline V gene has CDR1 MRHNA and CDR2 SNTAGT. This CDR3 has 11 amino acids. CDR3 DNA: TGTGCCAGAACTACAGGGTATGAGCAGTTCTTC. It specifies CARTTGYEQFF.